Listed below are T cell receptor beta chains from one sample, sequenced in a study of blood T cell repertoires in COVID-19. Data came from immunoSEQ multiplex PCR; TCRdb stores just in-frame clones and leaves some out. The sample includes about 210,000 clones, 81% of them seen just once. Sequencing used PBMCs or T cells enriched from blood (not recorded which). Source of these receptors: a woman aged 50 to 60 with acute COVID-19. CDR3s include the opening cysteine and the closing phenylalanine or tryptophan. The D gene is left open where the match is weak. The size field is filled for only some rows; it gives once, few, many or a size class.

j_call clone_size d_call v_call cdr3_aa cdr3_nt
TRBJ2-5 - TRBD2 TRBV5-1 CASSSPGGGQETQYF TGCGCCAGCAGCTCCCCGGGCGGGGGCCAAGAGACCCAGTACTTC
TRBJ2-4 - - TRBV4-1 CASSHVSGGKNIQYF TGCGCCAGCAGCCACGTATCAGGTGGAAAAAACATTCAGTACTTC
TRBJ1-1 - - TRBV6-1 CASSDKTPPSNTEAFF TGTGCCAGCAGTGATAAGACACCCCCTTCGAACACTGAAGCTTTCTTT
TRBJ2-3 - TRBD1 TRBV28 CASSTPTGGAADTQYF TGTGCCAGCAGTACCCCGACAGGGGGCGCGGCAGATACGCAGTATTTT
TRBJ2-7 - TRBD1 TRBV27 CASSPRGQGNEQYF TGTGCCAGCAGTCCCAGGGGACAGGGGAACGAGCAGTACTTC
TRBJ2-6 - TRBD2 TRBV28 CASSWGGRGTSGANVLTF TGTGCCAGCAGTTGGGGGGGACGGGGTACCTCTGGGGCCAACGTCCTGACTTTC
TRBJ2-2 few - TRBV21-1 CASSKANGLAGTNTGELFF TGTGCCAGCAGCAAAGCTAATGGACTAGCGGGGACGAACACCGGGGAGCTGTTTTTT
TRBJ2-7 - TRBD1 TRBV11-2 CASSWGQGGEQYF TGTGCCAGCAGCTGGGGACAGGGTGGCGAGCAGTACTTC
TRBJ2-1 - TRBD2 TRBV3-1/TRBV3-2 CASSQDRTSGIFEQFF TGTGCCAGCAGCCAGGATAGGACTAGCGGGATATTCGAGCAGTTCTTC
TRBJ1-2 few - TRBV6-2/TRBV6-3 CASSYDQGNYGYTF TGTGCCAGCAGTTACGACCAGGGCAATTATGGCTACACCTTC
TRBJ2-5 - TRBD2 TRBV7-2 CASSLAWGGRGTQYF TGTGCCAGCAGCTTAGCGTGGGGGGGTAGAGGGACCCAGTACTTC
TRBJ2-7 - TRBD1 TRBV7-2 CASSIQTGEGEQYF TGTGCCAGCAGCATACAAACAGGGGAAGGCGAGCAGTACTTC
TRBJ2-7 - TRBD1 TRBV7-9 CAEGQGAYEQYF TGTGCTGAGGGACAGGGGGCCTACGAGCAGTACTTC
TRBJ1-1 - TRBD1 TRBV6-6 CASSYTGQGALTEAFF TGTGCCAGCAGTTACACTGGACAGGGGGCCCTCACTGAAGCTTTCTTT
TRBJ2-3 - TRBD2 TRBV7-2 CASSFLAGVTDTQYF TGTGCCAGCAGCTTCTTAGCGGGGGTCACAGATACGCAGTATTTT
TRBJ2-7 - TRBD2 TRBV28 CASSSTSGRSYEQYF TGTGCCAGCAGCTCGACTAGCGGGAGAAGCTACGAGCAGTACTTC
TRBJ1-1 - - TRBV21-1 CASSSRGTDRNGAEAFF TGTGCCAGCAGCTCCCGCGGGACGGACAGGAATGGGGCTGAAGCTTTCTTT
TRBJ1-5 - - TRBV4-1 CASSPQSGSLNQPQHF TGCGCCAGCAGCCCCCAGAGCGGCAGCCTCAATCAGCCCCAGCATTTT
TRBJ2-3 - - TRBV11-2 CASSWAGNTDTQYF TGTGCCAGCAGTTGGGCGGGGAACACAGATACGCAGTATTTT
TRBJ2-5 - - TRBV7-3 CASSLGAAETQYF TGTGCCAGCAGCTTAGGCGCGGCAGAGACCCAGTACTTC
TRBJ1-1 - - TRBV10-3 CAISKSRQDPEAFF TGTGCCATCAGTAAATCTCGACAGGACCCTGAAGCTTTCTTT
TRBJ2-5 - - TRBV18 CASSPKEGQRETQYF TGTGCCAGCTCGCCGAAGGAGGGACAGAGGGAGACCCAGTACTTC
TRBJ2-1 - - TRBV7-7 CASSLAQGGYNEQFF TGTGCTAGCAGCTTGGCCCAGGGGGGCTACAATGAGCAGTTCTTC
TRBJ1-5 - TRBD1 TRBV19 CASRHDRGGPQPQHF TGTGCCAGTAGGCACGACAGGGGGGGTCCTCAGCCCCAGCATTTT
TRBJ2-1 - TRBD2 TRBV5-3 CARSLGAGREYNEQFF TGTGCCAGAAGCTTAGGAGCGGGGCGGGAGTACAATGAGCAGTTCTTC
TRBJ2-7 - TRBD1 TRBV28 CASTDRGFGLYEQYF TGTGCCAGCACCGACAGGGGGTTCGGCCTCTACGAGCAGTACTTC
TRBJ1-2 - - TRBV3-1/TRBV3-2 CASSLFRDLNYGYTF TGTGCCAGCAGCCTGTTCAGGGATCTAAACTATGGCTACACCTTC
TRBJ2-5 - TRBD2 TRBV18 CASSPKRGGQETQYF TGTGCCAGCTCACCTAAGCGGGGGGGCCAAGAGACCCAGTACTTC
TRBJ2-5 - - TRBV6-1 CASSERFGETQYF TGTGCCAGCAGTGAACGGTTCGGAGAGACCCAGTACTTC
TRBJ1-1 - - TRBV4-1 CASSQDPQANTEAFF TGCGCCAGCAGCCAAGATCCCCAGGCGAACACTGAAGCTTTCTTT
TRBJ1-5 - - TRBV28 CASRNLRNQPQHF TGTGCCAGCAGAAACTTACGCAATCAGCCCCAGCATTTT
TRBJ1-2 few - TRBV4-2 CASSQVGQFYTF TGTGCCAGCAGCCAAGTCGGACAGTTCTACACCTTC
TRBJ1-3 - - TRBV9 CASSVGYQISGNTIYF TGTGCCAGCAGCGTCGGTTATCAAATCTCTGGAAACACCATATATTTT
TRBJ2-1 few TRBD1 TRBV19 CASRGTGGNNEQFF TGTGCCAGTAGGGGGACAGGCGGTAACAATGAGCAGTTCTTC
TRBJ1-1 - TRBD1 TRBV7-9 CASSSYGQGAMNTEAFF TGTGCCAGCAGCTCTTACGGACAGGGGGCGATGAACACTGAAGCTTTCTTT
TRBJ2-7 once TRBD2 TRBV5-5 CASSTGLAGVTYSDEQYF TGTGCCAGCAGCACGGGACTAGCGGGAGTAACGTACTCCGACGAGCAGTACTTC
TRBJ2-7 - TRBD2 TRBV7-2 CASSPEPGLAGRNSYEQYF TGTGCCAGCAGCCCTGAGCCGGGACTAGCGGGGCGCAACTCCTACGAGCAGTACTTC
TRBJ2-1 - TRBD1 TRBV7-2 CASSLTPGTGSYNEQFF TGTGCCAGCAGCCTAACGCCGGGGACAGGGTCCTACAATGAGCAGTTCTTC
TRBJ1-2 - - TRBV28 CANSGVNGYTF TGTGCCAATTCAGGGGTAAATGGCTACACCTTC
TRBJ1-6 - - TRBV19 CASNISGGRSPLHF TGTGCCAGTAACATCTCGGGAGGGAGATCACCCCTCCACTTT
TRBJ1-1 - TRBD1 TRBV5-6 CASSITGGDGQAFF TGTGCCAGCAGCATAACAGGGGGCGACGGTCAAGCTTTCTTT
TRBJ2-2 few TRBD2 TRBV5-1 CASSSSGTSGRGTGELFF TGCGCCAGCAGCTCATCCGGGACTAGCGGGAGGGGGACCGGGGAGCTGTTTTTT
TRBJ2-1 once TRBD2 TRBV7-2 CASSLGGAGGQNEQFF TGTGCCAGCAGCTTAGGTGGAGCGGGAGGGCAAAATGAGCAGTTCTTC
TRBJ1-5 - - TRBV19 CASVFGGQVTGQPQHF TGTGCCAGTGTCTTCGGGGGGCAGGTAACTGGTCAGCCCCAGCATTTT
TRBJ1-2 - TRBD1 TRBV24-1 CATSWGQGGGYTF TGTGCCACCAGTTGGGGACAGGGTGGTGGCTACACCTTC
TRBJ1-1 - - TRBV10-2 CASSGHNGGINTEAFF TGCGCCAGCAGTGGGCACAATGGGGGCATTAACACTGAAGCTTTCTTT
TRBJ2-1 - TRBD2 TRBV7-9 CASSLSSGAGVRQFF TGTGCCAGCAGCTTATCGAGCGGGGCTGGGGTGAGGCAGTTCTTC
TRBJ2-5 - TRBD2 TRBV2 CASSDGLAAQETQYF TGTGCCAGCAGTGACGGCCTAGCGGCCCAAGAGACCCAGTACTTC